Following are 2 T cell receptor beta chains from one sample sequenced in a study of T-cell memory formation after mild COVID-19. A single record per CDR3 protein comes from TCRdb applying MiXCR to the 5' RACE reads. Of roughly 380,000 distinct CDR3 sequences in the sample, around 28% were seen once. The sequencing sample was made of PBMCs or a T cell subset sorted from them (not recorded which). These receptor sequences come from an adult woman who had mild COVID-19 (a few samples of this study predate the infection). Cell type and time point are not known.

In this sample, this clonotype turned up a few times. The rearrangement links TRBV4-2 to TRBJ2-3; 8 nucleotides align to TRBD1. This CDR3 contains 14 residues. Germline CDR1 LGHNA, CDR2 YNFKEQ. The V and J ends lost 3 bases and 1 base, in that order; junction bases with no gene match: 0. For the CDR3, the DNA is TGTGCCAGCAGCCAGACAGGGGGCACAGATACGCAGTATTTT. Its translation is CASSQTGGTDTQYF.

This clonotype has a count of ten or more. This rearrangement joins TRBV3-1 to TRBJ2-5; D not resolved. Deletions cut 5 bases from V and 4 bases from J, with 17 bases between. This CDR3 has 15 amino acids. Germline assignment: CDR1 LGHDT and CDR2 YNNKEL (reference sequence). CDR3 DNA: TGTGCCAGCAGCACACCCCGGGCGTCGGCAGAGACCCAGTACTTC. Its protein is CASSTPRASAETQYF.